This entry lists 3 T cell receptor beta chains sequenced from one sample in a study of T cell responses to AZD1222 COVID-19 vaccine. Profiled with immunoSEQ multiplex PCR; TCRdb holds only in-frame clones, not every one. Of over 200,000 clones in the sample, about 94% were seen once. The sequencing here drew on peripheral blood, taken 28 days after the second dose of the MenACWY control vaccine. The source is an adult who received the MenACWY meningococcal vaccine as a control.

This clone was recorded once. The chain recombines TRBV18 with TRBJ2-7; 7 bases line up with TRBD1. This CDR3 region has 16 residues. Looked up from germline, CDR1 is KGHSH and CDR2 is LQKENI. J lost 1 base, V lost 1 base, and 7 bases had no gene match. The CDR3 protein is CASSPLAGQVSYEQYF. CDR3 bases: TGTGCCAGCTCACCACTTGCAGGACAGGTGTCCTACGAGCAGTACTTC. The full variable domain, its missing parts supplied by reference TRBV18 and TRBJ2-7, is NAGVMQNPRHLVRRRGQEARLRCSPMKGHSHVYWYRQLPEEGLKFMVYLQKENIIDESGMPKERFSAEFPKEGPSILRIQQVVRGDSAAYFCASSPLAGQVSYEQYFGPGTRLTVT.

The chain links TRBV30 to TRBJ2-1; TRBD1 matches at 7 bases. This CDR3 contains 15 residues. V was pared by 4 bases and J by 4 bases, with 10 bases of the junction left unmatched. The V gene's germline CDR1 is GTSNPN and CDR2 SVGIG (reference sequence). The CDR3 DNA reads as TGTGCCTGGAACGTAAGGGGGCACCTTTACAATGAGCAGTTCTTC. It yields the protein CAWNVRGHLYNEQFF.

The V call is TRBV27, the J call TRBJ2-7, with a weak D call TRBD1 (5 bases). The CDR3 runs 14 residues. Germline CDR1 and CDR2: MNHEY and SMNVEV (reference sequence). V lost 2 bases and J 3 bases, leaving 11 bases between the germline ends. CDR3 amino acids: CASSLQGSSYEQYF. CDR3 nucleotide sequence: TGTGCCAGCAGTTTACAGGGATCTAGCTACGAGCAGTACTTC.